This TCR beta chain comes out of a study of blood T cell repertoires in COVID-19. In the study overall: Donors in the United States, Italy and Spain gave samples during acute or convalescent COVID-19. The cDNA or gDNA used as material had been derived from T cells, B-cell-depleted T cells, or PBMCs.

This clone was found a few times. Recruitment covered under 25 US areas and drew participants whose ages spanned 18 to 89 years. Cohorts were based on clinical histories the participants reported. The repertoire was sequenced with immunoSEQ multiplex PCR; TCRdb's copy has only in-frame clones and lacks some. The sample records around 450,000 clones, approximately 90% being singletons. In germline, CDR1 is MDHEN, CDR2 SYDVKM. Unmatched junction bases numbered 6, after V lost 6 bases and J lost 4 bases. The CDR3 length is 15 residues. The sequenced sample consisted of PBMCs or T cells enriched from blood (not recorded which). J is TRBJ1-5 and V is TRBV28, with 10 positions matching TRBD1. The sequence was obtained from a woman aged 18-29 years with acute COVID-19. As DNA, the CDR3 is TGTGCCAGCAGCCGCGGACAGGGGGGGAATCAGCCCCAGCATTTT. It codes for CASSRGQGGNQPQHF.